This TCR beta chain came from a study of breast tumors, draining lymph nodes, adjacent tissues. J lost 5 bases, V lost 9 bases, and 2 bases had no gene match. Germline V gene lookup returns CDR1 SNHLY and CDR2 FYNNEI. The CDR3 totals 13 residues. This clonotype was seen ten or more times. Via MiXCR, TCRdb re-called the multiplex PCR reads, giving one row per CDR3 protein. The sample records 120,000 or so distinct CDR3 sequences, about 20% being singletons. Samples came from axillary lymph nodes draining the breast cancer. The sequencing sample was made of axillary lymph node tissue. The origin of this receptor is a female donor with breast cancer. Some clones in this sample may be carry-over from other donors' samples. The chain couples TRBV2 to TRBJ2-5; TRBD2 agrees at 14 bases. The CDR3: CASGLAGGETQYF. For the CDR3, the DNA is TGTGCCAGTGGACTAGCGGGAGGTGAGACCCAGTACTTC. Based on the CDR3 plus reference TRBV2 and TRBJ2-5, the full variable domain is EPEVTQTPSHQVTQMGQEVILRCVPISNHLYFYWYRQILGQKVEFLVSFYNNEISEKSEIFDDQFSVERPDGSNFTLKIRSTKLEDSAMYFCASGLAGGETQYFGPGTRLLVL.